A selection of T cell receptor beta chains follows, all from one sample in a study of T cell responses to AZD1222 COVID-19 vaccine. Generated by immunoSEQ multiplex PCR, the TCRdb table keeps only in-frame clones and is missing some. The data hold under 85,000 clones, with approximately 86% observed a single time. The sequencing used peripheral blood, collected on day 0 of AZD1222 vaccination. Receptors were obtained from an adult in good health. Both conserved end residues are part of each CDR3. D genes are given only for firm matches. Clone size, where shown, is once, few, many, or a class for clones that have expanded.

TRBV6-1	NA	NA	TRBJ1-2	TGTGCCAGCAGTGAAGCGCTCTACAATGGCTACACCTTC	CASSEALYNGYTF
TRBV28	NA	NA	TRBJ1-1	TGTGCCAGCAGTTTCCTGGGGGGCGTCCCTGAAGCTTTCTTT	CASSFLGGVPEAFF
TRBV4-3	NA	NA	TRBJ2-1	TGCGCCAGCAGCCAAGCCGGGCCACTAGGCGACAATGAGCAGTTCTTC	CASSQAGPLGDNEQFF
TRBV18	few	NA	TRBJ2-3	TGTGCCAGCTCACCAAGGGGGGGCAACCCTACAGATACGCAGTATTTT	CASSPRGGNPTDTQYF
TRBV6-5	NA	TRBD1	TRBJ2-2	TGTGCCAGCAAGCAGACAGGGGGCGACGCCGGGGAGCTGTTTTTT	CASKQTGGDAGELFF
TRBV23-1	NA	NA	TRBJ1-1	TGCGCCAGCCCATCCGGGGGATTGATGAACACTGAAGCTTTCTTT	CASPSGGLMNTEAFF
TRBV5-1	NA	NA	TRBJ1-1	TGCGCCAGCCGAGCAGACCCGAACACTGAAGCTTTCTTT	CASRADPNTEAFF
TRBV2	many	NA	TRBJ2-2	TGTGCCAGCAGTGGGGACACCGGGGAGCTGTTTTTT	CASSGDTGELFF
TRBV9	NA	NA	TRBJ1-3	TGTGCCAGCAGCGTGGGAGCCTCTGGAAACACCATATATTTT	CASSVGASGNTIYF
TRBV20-1	NA	NA	TRBJ2-7	TGCAGTGCTCTTCGGGGGAGGGAGCAGTACTTC	CSALRGREQYF
TRBV27	NA	NA	TRBJ2-6	TGTGCCAGCAGTTTATTGGGGGCCTCCTCTGGGGCCAACGTCCTGACTTTC	CASSLLGASSGANVLTF
TRBV5-4	NA	TRBD2	TRBJ2-7	TGTGCCAGCAGCCCGGGTAGCGGGATAATCGGGGACTACGAGCAGTACTTC	CASSPGSGIIGDYEQYF
TRBV12-3/TRBV12-4	few	NA	TRBJ1-2	TGTGCCAGCAGTTTGACCACTAACTATGGCTACACCTTC	CASSLTTNYGYTF
TRBV29-1	NA	NA	TRBJ2-5	TGCAGCCTGACAGTTGACCAAGAGACCCAGTACTTC	CSLTVDQETQYF
TRBV5-8	NA	TRBD2	TRBJ2-1	TGTGCCAGCAGCTTGAGCCGACTAGCACTCCACCCGTTCTTC	CASSLSRLALHPFF
TRBV2	NA	NA	TRBJ1-6	TGTGCCAGCAGTAAGGCCACCAATAGATCACCCCTCCACTTT	CASSKATNRSPLHF
TRBV27	NA	NA	TRBJ1-6	TGTGCCAGTTATAGCGGGAATTCACCCCTCCACTTT	CASYSGNSPLHF
TRBV11-1	NA	NA	TRBJ2-7	TGTGCCAGCAGCCCCGGGGCAGGTCAGACCTACGAGCAGTACTTC	CASSPGAGQTYEQYF
TRBV6-2/TRBV6-3	NA	NA	TRBJ1-1	TGTGCCAGCAGTTATGGAGGGGGCACTGAAGCTTTCTTT	CASSYGGGTEAFF
TRBV12-3/TRBV12-4	NA	NA	TRBJ1-2	TGTGCCAGCAGTTGGGCGAATAACTATGGCTACACCTTC	CASSWANNYGYTF
TRBV7-3	NA	TRBD2	TRBJ2-1	TGTGCCAGCAGCTCAAGCGGCGGGAGCGGAGGGTCCTACAATGAGCAGTTCTTC	CASSSSGGSGGSYNEQFF
TRBV5-5	NA	NA	TRBJ1-2	TGTGCCAGCAGCTCCGGGCCAGGCTCCTATGGCTACACCTTC	CASSSGPGSYGYTF
TRBV6-5	NA	TRBD1	TRBJ2-7	TGTGCCAGCAGCCCCGGGACAGGGAAATACGAGCAGTACTTC	CASSPGTGKYEQYF
TRBV5-1	NA	NA	TRBJ2-3	TGCGCCAGCAGCTTCCACGGAAACTCAGATACGCAGTATTTT	CASSFHGNSDTQYF
TRBV12-3/TRBV12-4	once	NA	TRBJ1-6	TGTGCCAGCAGTTTTCCTGGGTCTTCACCCCTCCACTTT	CASSFPGSSPLHF
TRBV6-2/TRBV6-3	NA	NA	TRBJ2-1	TGTGCCAGCAGTCGGACTCCCTACAATGAGCAGTTCTTC	CASSRTPYNEQFF
TRBV20-1	NA	NA	TRBJ2-5	TGCAGTGCTGAACTCCAAGAGACCCAGTACTTC	CSAELQETQYF
TRBV7-3	NA	NA	TRBJ2-1	TGTGCCAGCAGCCCAAGCTTTGGTGTCAATGAGCAGTTCTTC	CASSPSFGVNEQFF
TRBV28	NA	NA	TRBJ2-7	TGTGCCAGCAGTTTAGTAGAGGACGAGCAGTACTTC	CASSLVEDEQYF
TRBV19	NA	NA	TRBJ1-5	TGTGCCAGTAATGATGCCCAGTTCCAGGGCGGGTTTCAGCCCCAGCATTTT	CASNDAQFQGGFQPQHF
TRBV28	NA	TRBD1	TRBJ1-2	TGTGCCAGCAGTTTAGCTGGACAGGGATCGTATGGCTACACCTTC	CASSLAGQGSYGYTF
TRBV19	NA	NA	TRBJ2-3	TGTGCCAGTAGTCCCCTTGGGGGTTCCACAGATACGCAGTATTTT	CASSPLGGSTDTQYF
TRBV4-2	NA	NA	TRBJ1-2	TGTGCCAGCAGCCAAGCGCAAGCCGAGGCGTACACCTTC	CASSQAQAEAYTF
TRBV9	NA	TRBD2	TRBJ2-1	TGTGCCAGCAGCGTAGATCGCGGGAGGGCCTACAATGAGCAGTTCTTC	CASSVDRGRAYNEQFF
TRBV3-1/TRBV3-2	NA	NA	TRBJ2-5	TGTGCCAGCAGCCAGCAATTAGGGTCGGAGACCCAGTACTTC	CASSQQLGSETQYF
TRBV7-8	NA	TRBD1	TRBJ1-5	TGTGCCAGCAGCTCGACAGGGGGGAATCAGCCCCAGCATTTT	CASSSTGGNQPQHF
TRBV19	NA	NA	TRBJ1-1	TGTGCCAGTAGTATCCGGGGCATCGACACTGAAGCTTTCTTT	CASSIRGIDTEAFF
TRBV2	once	NA	TRBJ1-1	TGTGCCAGCAGTGAAGCGACACGGGTACCGAACACTGAAGCTTTCTTT	CASSEATRVPNTEAFF
TRBV27	NA	TRBD1	TRBJ1-6	TGTGCCAGTAAACAGGGGGCAATATATAATTCACCCCTCCACTTT	CASKQGAIYNSPLHF
TRBV2	NA	NA	TRBJ1-1	TGTGCCAGTAAACACGTTGAAGCTTTCTTT	CASKHVEAFF
TRBV2	NA	TRBD2	TRBJ2-1	TGTGCCAGCGGATGGTTGAGGACTAGCGGGAGTCTGGATGAGCAGTTCTTC	CASGWLRTSGSLDEQFF
TRBV7-8	NA	NA	TRBJ1-1	TGTGCCAGCAGCTTAGTTAAGGAAACTGAAGCTTTCTTT	CASSLVKETEAFF
TRBV15	NA	TRBD2	TRBJ2-7	TGTGCCACCAGCAGAGATCAGGTGAGCGGGAGGCGAGGCGAGCAGTACTTC	CATSRDQVSGRRGEQYF
TRBV28	NA	NA	TRBJ1-4	TGTGCCAGCAGTTTATGGAGAGGGTCGGGTAATGAAAAACTGTTTTTT	CASSLWRGSGNEKLFF
TRBV6-4	NA	NA	TRBJ2-4	TGTGCCAGCAGTGACTCGGGTAGGATTTCGGTTGTTGCCATTCAGTACTTC	CASSDSGRISVVAIQYF
TRBV6-2/TRBV6-3	NA	NA	TRBJ1-2	TGTGCCAGCAGTTCCCCTACCGGGACCCTGGGAGGCTACACCTTC	CASSSPTGTLGGYTF